This is a list of T cell receptor beta chains from one sample in a study of graft-versus-host responses after intestinal transplantation. This table comes from immunoSEQ multiplex PCR, and its TCRdb copy is limited to in-frame clones, with some not included. The repertoire holds about 19,000 clones, with approximately 80% as singletons. Sequenced here: PBMCs, sampled 14 days after transplant. All receptors come from a human patient who received an intestinal transplant, so some T cells may come from the graft donor. The CDR3 runs from the conserved cysteine through the conserved F or W. The D gene is left open where the match is weak. The size entry is marked missing in some rows and otherwise reads once, few, many or a size class.

v_call	j_call	clone_size	d_call	cdr3_nt	cdr3_aa
TRBV5-1	TRBJ2-1	.	TRBD2	TGCGCCAGCAGCTTGGGGAGGAGCGGGGGGAGCAATGAGCAGTTCTTC	CASSLGRSGGSNEQFF
TRBV10-3	TRBJ2-7	few	.	TGTGCCATCAGTGGGGCGGGCCTTTCCTACGAGCAGTACTTC	CAISGAGLSYEQYF
TRBV28	TRBJ2-7	once	TRBD2	TGTGCCAGCAGTCTTGGGACTAGCGAAGCCTACGAGCAGTACTTC	CASSLGTSEAYEQYF
TRBV27	TRBJ1-2	once	.	TGTGCCAGCAGTTTAGGGCAGGTCTATGGCTACACCTTC	CASSLGQVYGYTF
TRBV11-2	TRBJ2-5	.	.	TGTGCCAGCAGCTTAAGGTCAAAAGAGACCCAGTACTTC	CASSLRSKETQYF
TRBV28	TRBJ1-1	few	.	TGTGCCAGCCAAGGTGGGGGAGGGAGGGCCACTGAAGCTTTCTTT	CASQGGGGRATEAFF
TRBV9	TRBJ2-1	.	.	TGTGCCAGCAGCACCGGGATCTACAATGAGCAGTTCTTC	CASSTGIYNEQFF
TRBV4-1	TRBJ2-1	.	.	TGCGCCAGCAGCCAGACCTACAGGGGACTCTCCTACAATGAGCAGTTCTTC	CASSQTYRGLSYNEQFF
TRBV6-5	TRBJ2-3	.	TRBD2	TGTGCCAGCAGCCAACTAGCGGGAGGGGCAGATACGCAGTATTTT	CASSQLAGGADTQYF
TRBV29-1	TRBJ2-3	.	.	TGCAGCGTTGGGCAGGTCACAGATACGCAGTATTTT	CSVGQVTDTQYF
TRBV19	TRBJ2-3	.	TRBD2	TGTGCCAGTAGTATTCTGGCGGGAGGGCCCTCAGATACGCAGTATTTT	CASSILAGGPSDTQYF
TRBV4-1	TRBJ2-5	.	TRBD2	TGCGCCAGCAGCCCCTTAGCGGGGGGAGAAGAGACCCAGTACTTC	CASSPLAGGEETQYF
TRBV28	TRBJ1-6	.	.	TGTGCCAGCAGTTCCGGGGGTTCACCCCTCCACTTT	CASSSGGSPLHF
TRBV5-1	TRBJ2-5	once	TRBD2	TGCGCCAGCAGCCCGAGGCTAGCGGGAGACCAAGAGACCCAGTACTTC	CASSPRLAGDQETQYF
TRBV9	TRBJ2-1	.	.	TGTGCCAGCAGCGTAAAAGCATCCTACAATGAGCAGTTCTTC	CASSVKASYNEQFF
TRBV28	TRBJ2-7	.	TRBD1	TGTGCCAGCAGTCCCGGGACAGGGGGCGCGTATGAGCAGTACTTC	CASSPGTGGAYEQYF
TRBV6-1	TRBJ2-7	few	.	TGTGCCAGCAGCGTTGCACCGGCGACAGGCTACGAGCAGTACTTC	CASSVAPATGYEQYF
TRBV15	TRBJ1-5	.	TRBD1	TGTGCCACCAGCACTGCCCCGGGACAGATGAATCAGCCCCAGCATTTT	CATSTAPGQMNQPQHF
TRBV5-1	TRBJ2-2	.	TRBD1	TGCGCCAGCAGCTATCCGGGACAGGTCTTTTCCGGGGAGCTGTTTTTT	CASSYPGQVFSGELFF
TRBV9	TRBJ1-2	.	.	TGTGCCAGCAGCGAGACTCTCTCCTATGGCTACACCTTC	CASSETLSYGYTF
TRBV28	TRBJ2-2	few	.	TGTGCCAGCAGACGGCAGAACACCGGGGAGCTGTTTTTT	CASRRQNTGELFF
TRBV4-2	TRBJ2-5	.	TRBD2	TGTGCCAGCAGCCAAGATCTAGCGGGGGGGCCAAGGCAAGAGACCCAGTACTTC	CASSQDLAGGPRQETQYF
TRBV27	TRBJ1-5	once	.	TGTGCCAGCAGTTTATATTCCGGGACCGGCAATCAGCCCCAGCATTTT	CASSLYSGTGNQPQHF
TRBV28	TRBJ2-7	few	.	TGTGCCAGCAGTCCGACAGGGGTCGGGAGGTACGAGCAGTACTTC	CASSPTGVGRYEQYF
TRBV29-1	TRBJ1-2	.	.	TGCAGCGTTGAACGGGAGGTTGACTATGGCTACACCTTC	CSVEREVDYGYTF
TRBV7-3	TRBJ2-3	.	TRBD1	TGTGCCAGCAGTCCAGGGGGCGAGACAGATACGCAGTATTTT	CASSPGGETDTQYF
TRBV10-2	TRBJ2-7	.	.	TGCGCCAGCAGTGAGTTTGGGGCCGAGCAGTACTTC	CASSEFGAEQYF
TRBV4-1	TRBJ2-1	once	TRBD1	TGCGCCAGCAGCCTGGGACAGGGACACAATGAGCAGTTCTTC	CASSLGQGHNEQFF
TRBV7-3	TRBJ2-5	.	TRBD1	TGTGCCAGCAGCTTAACCTCTGGGACAGCTCAAGAGACCCAGTACTTC	CASSLTSGTAQETQYF
TRBV11-3	TRBJ2-2	.	TRBD1	TGTGCCAGCAGCGCTCGGGACAGGGGCACCGGGGAGCTGTTTTTT	CASSARDRGTGELFF
TRBV5-4	TRBJ2-2	.	TRBD2	TGTGCCAGCAGCTTCAATAGACTAGCGGTCACCGGGGAGCTGTTTTTT	CASSFNRLAVTGELFF
TRBV7-3	TRBJ2-2	.	.	TGTGCCAGCAGCTTGGTGTCCCCGACCGGGGAGCTGTTTTTT	CASSLVSPTGELFF
TRBV5-4	TRBJ1-2	.	.	TGTGCCAGCAGCCCCGGAGGTGTCTACACCTTC	CASSPGGVYTF
TRBV28	TRBJ2-7	once	.	TGCGCCAGCAGTTCTGGGGGCGCGGTCCACGAGCAGTACTTC	CASSSGGAVHEQYF
TRBV4-2	TRBJ2-7	.	TRBD2	TGTGCCAGCAGCCAGGGGCTAGCGGGGGGCAGGACCTACGAGCAGTACTTC	CASSQGLAGGRTYEQYF
TRBV2	TRBJ2-7	.	TRBD1	TGTGCCAGCATGGGACAGTCCTACGAGCAGTACTTC	CASMGQSYEQYF
TRBV6-5	TRBJ1-1	.	TRBD1	TGTGCCAGCAGTCCTACAGGGGGTAACACTGAAGCTTTCTTT	CASSPTGGNTEAFF
TRBV5-4	TRBJ2-7	few	TRBD2	TGTGCCAGCAGCGAGGGTTGGAGCGGGGGACAGTACTTC	CASSEGWSGGQYF
TRBV13	TRBJ2-1	.	TRBD2	TGTGCCAGCAGCTTAATCGGCGGGGGACTAGCGGGAGACCCCTACAATGAGCAGTTCTTC	CASSLIGGGLAGDPYNEQFF
TRBV4-1	TRBJ2-7	few	.	TGCGCCAGCAGCCAAGATTGGGGGCGGGAGCAGTACTTC	CASSQDWGREQYF
TRBV4-1	TRBJ2-3	.	.	TGCGCCAGCAGCCAGGGACCTAGTAGCACAGATACGCAGTATTTT	CASSQGPSSTDTQYF
TRBV4-2	TRBJ2-4	.	TRBD2	TGTGCCAGCAGCCAACTGGGGACTAGCGGGAAAAACATTCAGTACTTC	CASSQLGTSGKNIQYF
TRBV9	TRBJ1-2	.	TRBD1	TGTGCCAGCAAACGGGACAGTCCCTATGGCTACACCTTC	CASKRDSPYGYTF
TRBV7-6	TRBJ2-2	few	.	TGTGCCAGCAGCCGCGCGAACACCGGGGAGCTGTTTTTT	CASSRANTGELFF
TRBV6-6	TRBJ2-1	.	TRBD2	TGTGCCAGCACGGCGGGACTAGCGTACGAGCAGTTCTTC	CASTAGLAYEQFF
TRBV18	TRBJ2-7	.	.	TGTGCCAGCTCACCGGAAAGGACAGCCTCCTACGAGCAGTACTTC	CASSPERTASYEQYF
TRBV27	TRBJ2-3	.	.	TGTGCCAGCAGTTTACGCACAGATACGCAGTATTTT	CASSLRTDTQYF